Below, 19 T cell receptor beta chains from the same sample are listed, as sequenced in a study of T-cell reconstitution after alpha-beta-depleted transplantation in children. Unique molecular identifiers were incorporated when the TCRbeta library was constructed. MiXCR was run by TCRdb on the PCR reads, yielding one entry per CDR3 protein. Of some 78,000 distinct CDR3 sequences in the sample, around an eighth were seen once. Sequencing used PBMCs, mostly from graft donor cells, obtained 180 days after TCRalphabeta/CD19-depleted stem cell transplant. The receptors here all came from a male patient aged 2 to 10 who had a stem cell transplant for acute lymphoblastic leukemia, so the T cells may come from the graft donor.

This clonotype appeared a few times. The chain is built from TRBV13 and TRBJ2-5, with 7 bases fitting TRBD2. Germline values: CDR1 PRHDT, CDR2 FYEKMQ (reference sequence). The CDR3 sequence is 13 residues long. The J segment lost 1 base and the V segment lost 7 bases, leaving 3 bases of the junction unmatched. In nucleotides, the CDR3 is TGTGCCAGCACCCGGACTAGCCAAGAGACCCAGTACTTC. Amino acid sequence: CASTRTSQETQYF.

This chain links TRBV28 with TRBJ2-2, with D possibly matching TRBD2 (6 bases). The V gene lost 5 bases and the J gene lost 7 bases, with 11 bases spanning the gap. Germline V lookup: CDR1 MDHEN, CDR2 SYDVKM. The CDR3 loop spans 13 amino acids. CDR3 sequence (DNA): TGTGCCAGCAGTCGCCGGAGGGTCGGGGAGCTGTTTTTT. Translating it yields CASSRRRVGELFF.

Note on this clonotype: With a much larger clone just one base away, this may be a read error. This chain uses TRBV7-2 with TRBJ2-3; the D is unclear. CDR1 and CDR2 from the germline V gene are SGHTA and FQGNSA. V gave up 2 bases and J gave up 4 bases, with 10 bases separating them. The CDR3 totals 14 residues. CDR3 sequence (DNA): TGTGCCAGCAGCTTAAACAGCTACGCAGATACGCAGTATTTT. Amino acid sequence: CASSLNSYADTQYF.

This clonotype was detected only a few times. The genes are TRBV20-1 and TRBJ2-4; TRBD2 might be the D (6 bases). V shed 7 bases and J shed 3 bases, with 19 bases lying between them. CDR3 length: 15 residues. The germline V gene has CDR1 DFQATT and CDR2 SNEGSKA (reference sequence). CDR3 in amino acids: CSVHGTSVGKNIQYF. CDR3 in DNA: TGCAGTGTCCATGGGACTTCGGTCGGCAAAAACATTCAGTACTTC.

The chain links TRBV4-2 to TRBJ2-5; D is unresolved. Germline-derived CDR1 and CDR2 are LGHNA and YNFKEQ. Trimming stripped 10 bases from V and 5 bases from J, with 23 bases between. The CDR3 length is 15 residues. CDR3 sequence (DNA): TGTGCCATCGGCCCAACGCTCCTCCGCGAGGAGACCCAGTACTTC. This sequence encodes CAIGPTLLREETQYF.

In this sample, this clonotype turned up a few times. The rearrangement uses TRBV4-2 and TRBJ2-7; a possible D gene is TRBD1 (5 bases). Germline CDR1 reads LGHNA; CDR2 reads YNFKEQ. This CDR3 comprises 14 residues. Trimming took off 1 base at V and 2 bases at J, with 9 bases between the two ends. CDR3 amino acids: CASSQGQLAYEQYF. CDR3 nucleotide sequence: TGTGCCAGCAGCCAAGGACAGCTAGCCTACGAGCAGTACTTC.

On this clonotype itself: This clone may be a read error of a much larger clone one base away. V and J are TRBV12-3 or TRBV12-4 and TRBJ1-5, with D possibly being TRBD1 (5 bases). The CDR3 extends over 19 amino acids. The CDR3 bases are TGTGCCATCAGTTTAACTCTACTGACAGTCATGAATAGCAATCAGCCCCAGCATTTT. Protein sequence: CAISLTLLTVMNSNQPQHF.

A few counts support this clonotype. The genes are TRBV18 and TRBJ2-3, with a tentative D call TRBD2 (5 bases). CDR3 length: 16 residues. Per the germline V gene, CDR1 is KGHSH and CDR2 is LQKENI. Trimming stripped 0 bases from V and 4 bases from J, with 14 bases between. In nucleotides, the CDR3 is TGTGCCAGCTCACCACCTGGTTTAGCGATCCCAGATACGCAGTATTTT. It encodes CASSPPGLAIPDTQYF.

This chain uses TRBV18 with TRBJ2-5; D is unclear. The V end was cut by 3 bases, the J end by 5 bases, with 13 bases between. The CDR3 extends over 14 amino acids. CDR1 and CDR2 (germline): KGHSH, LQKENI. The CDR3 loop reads CASSPRFKGETQYF. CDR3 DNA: TGTGCCAGCTCACCGAGGTTCAAGGGCGAGACCCAGTACTTC.

The DNA for the CDR3 is TGTGCCAGCAGCGCCGGGACCAAGGGGAACACTGAAGCTTTCTTT. Translation gives CASSAGTKGNTEAFF. V usage is TRBV9 and J usage is TRBJ1-1; a weak D match, TRBD1 (5 bases). CDR3 length: 15 amino acids. The V and J ends lost 3 bases and 1 base respectively, with 13 bases between them. Germline-derived CDR1 and CDR2 are SGDLS and YYNGEE.

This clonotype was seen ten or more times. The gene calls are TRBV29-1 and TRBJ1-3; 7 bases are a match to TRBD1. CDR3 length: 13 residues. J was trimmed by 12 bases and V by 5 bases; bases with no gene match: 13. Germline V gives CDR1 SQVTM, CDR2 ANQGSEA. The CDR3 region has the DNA TGCAGCGTTTGGGTGGGACAGAGACGGGGCATATATTTT. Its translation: CSVWVGQRRGIYF.

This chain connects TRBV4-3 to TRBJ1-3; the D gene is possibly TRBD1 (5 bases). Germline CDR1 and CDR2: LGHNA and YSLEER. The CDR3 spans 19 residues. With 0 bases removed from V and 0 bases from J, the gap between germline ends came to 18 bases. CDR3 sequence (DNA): TGCGCCAGCAGCCAAGAGGTGGGGCCGCTCGACTGCTCTGGAAACACCATATATTTT. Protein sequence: CASSQEVGPLDCSGNTIYF.

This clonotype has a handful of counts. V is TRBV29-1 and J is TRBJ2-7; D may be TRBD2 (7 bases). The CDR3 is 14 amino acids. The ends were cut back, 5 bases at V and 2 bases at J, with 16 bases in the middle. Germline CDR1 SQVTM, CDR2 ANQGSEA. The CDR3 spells CSVLGGRSPYEQYF. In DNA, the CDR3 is TGCAGCGTTTTGGGGGGGCGATCCCCCTACGAGCAGTACTTC.

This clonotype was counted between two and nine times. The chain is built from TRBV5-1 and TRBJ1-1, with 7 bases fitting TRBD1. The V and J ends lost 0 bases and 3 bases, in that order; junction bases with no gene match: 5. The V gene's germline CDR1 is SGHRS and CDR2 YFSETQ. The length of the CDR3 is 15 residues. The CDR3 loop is CASSLGRDSHTEAFF. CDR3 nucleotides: TGCGCCAGCAGCTTGGGCCGGGACAGCCACACTGAAGCTTTCTTT.

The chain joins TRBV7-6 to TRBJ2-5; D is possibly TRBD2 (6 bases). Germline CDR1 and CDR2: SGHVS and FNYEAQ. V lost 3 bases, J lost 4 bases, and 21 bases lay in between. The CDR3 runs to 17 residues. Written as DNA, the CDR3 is TGTGCCAGCAGCTTGACTGCGGGGACCTGGATACGAGAGACCCAGTACTTC. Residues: CASSLTAGTWIRETQYF. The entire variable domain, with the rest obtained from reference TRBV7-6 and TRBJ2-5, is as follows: GAGVSQSPRYKVTKRGQDVALRCDPISGHVSLYWYRQALGQGPEFLTYFNYEAQQDKSGLPNDRFSAERPEGSISTLTIQRTEQRDSAMYRCASSLTAGTWIRETQYFGPGTRLLVL.

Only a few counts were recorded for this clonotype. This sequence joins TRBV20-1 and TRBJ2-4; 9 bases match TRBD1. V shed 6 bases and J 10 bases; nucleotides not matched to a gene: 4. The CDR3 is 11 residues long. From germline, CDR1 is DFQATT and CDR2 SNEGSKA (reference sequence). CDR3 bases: TGCAGTGCCACGGGACAGGGTATTCAGTACTTC. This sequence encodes CSATGQGIQYF.

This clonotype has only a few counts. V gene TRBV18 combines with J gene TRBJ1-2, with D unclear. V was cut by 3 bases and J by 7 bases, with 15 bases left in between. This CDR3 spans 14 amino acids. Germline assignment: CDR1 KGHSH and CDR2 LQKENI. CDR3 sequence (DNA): TGTGCCAGCTCACCGGCAGGTCCCCAGGCTGGCTACACCTTC. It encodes CASSPAGPQAGYTF. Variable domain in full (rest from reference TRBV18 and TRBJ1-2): NAGVMQNPRHLVRRRGQEARLRCSPMKGHSHVYWYRQLPEEGLKFMVYLQKENIIDESGMPKERFSAEFPKEGPSILRIQQVVRGDSAAYFCASSPAGPQAGYTFGSGTRLTVV.

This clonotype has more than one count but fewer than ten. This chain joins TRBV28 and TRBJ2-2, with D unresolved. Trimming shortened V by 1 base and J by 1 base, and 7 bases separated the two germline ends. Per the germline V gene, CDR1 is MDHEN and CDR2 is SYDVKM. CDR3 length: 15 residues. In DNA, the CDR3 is TGTGCCAGCAGTTTATATCGCAGGAACACCGGGGAGCTGTTTTTT. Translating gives CASSLYRRNTGELFF.

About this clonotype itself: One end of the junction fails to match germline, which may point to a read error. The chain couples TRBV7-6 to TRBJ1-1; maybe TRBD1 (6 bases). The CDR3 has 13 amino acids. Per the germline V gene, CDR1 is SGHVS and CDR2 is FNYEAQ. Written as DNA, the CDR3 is TGTGCCAGCAGCCGAAAACAGGGAACTGAAGCTCTCTTT. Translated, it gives CASSRKQGTEALF.